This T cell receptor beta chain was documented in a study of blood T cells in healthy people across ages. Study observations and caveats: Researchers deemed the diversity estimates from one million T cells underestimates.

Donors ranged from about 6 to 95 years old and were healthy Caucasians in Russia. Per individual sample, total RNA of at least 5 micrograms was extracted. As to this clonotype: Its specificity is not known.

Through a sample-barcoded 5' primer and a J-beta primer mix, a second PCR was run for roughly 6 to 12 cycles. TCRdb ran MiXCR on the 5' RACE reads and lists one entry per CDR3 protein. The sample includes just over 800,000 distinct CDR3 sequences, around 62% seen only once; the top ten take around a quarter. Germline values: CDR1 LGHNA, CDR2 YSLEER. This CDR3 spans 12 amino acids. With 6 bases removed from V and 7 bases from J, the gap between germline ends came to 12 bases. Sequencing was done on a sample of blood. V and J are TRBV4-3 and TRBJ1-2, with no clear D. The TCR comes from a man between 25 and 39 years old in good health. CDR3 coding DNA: TGCGCCAGCAGGGTAGTGGGATCTGGCTACACCTTC. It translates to CASRVVGSGYTF.